This TCR beta chain is from a study of early T cells in non-severe SARS-CoV-2 infection. Study details: Sequenced bulk RNA came from whole blood that was unsorted, and chains were unpaired.

Separate cDNA molecules each had unique molecular identifiers attached to them. TCRdb called the 5' RACE reads again in MiXCR, with one record for every CDR3 protein. The sample records just over 95,000 distinct CDR3 sequences, approximately 9.9% being singletons. To note about this clonotype: Its antigen is as yet unknown.

Looked up from germline, CDR1 is KGHSH and CDR2 is LQKENI. V lost 4 bases to trimming and J lost 6 bases, with 19 bases between them. CDR3 size: 17 residues. Findings of the study overall: Missing private and CD4 specificities, VDJdb matching favored anti-spike CD8 responses.

This sequence originates from an adult who was a healthcare worker with PCR-confirmed SARS-CoV-2 infection or an uninfected control (not recorded which). Sequencing was carried out using whole blood. This chain connects TRBV18 to TRBJ1-6; the D is unclear. The CDR3 nucleotides are TGTGCCAGCTCACAGGAAGGAGGTTGGAATCTTAATTCACCCCTCCACTTT. Amino acids: CASSQEGGWNLNSPLHF.